This entry describes one TCR beta chain. The sample originates from a study of blood T cell repertoires in COVID-19. Looking at the study overall: The samples span acute and convalescent COVID-19 from the United States, Italy and Spain. PBMCs, B-cell-depleted T cells, or T cells were the source of the cDNA or gDNA that made up the material.

The V end was cut by 4 bases, the J end by 4 bases, with 23 bases between. In germline, CDR1 is SGDLS, CDR2 YYNGEE. The CDR3 sequence is 17 residues long. As handled by the study authors: Nucleated cell number was recorded as an estimate derived from reference gene primer amplification. Profiling relied on immunoSEQ multiplex PCR, and the TCRdb table lists in-frame clones only, not all of them. D and trimming come from the DNA, and the V and J calls and clone size come from that table. Of tens of thousands of clones listed, roughly 76% were seen once; the top ten hold 28%. The chain couples TRBV9 to TRBJ1-1; D may be TRBD1 (6 bases). The clonotype was recovered from a woman in her 70s with acute or convalescent COVID-19. The sequencing sample was made of peripheral blood. CDR3 residues: CASSPYRVGRRGTEAFF. The CDR3 coding sequence is TGTGCCAGCAGCCCCTACAGGGTAGGGAGACGGGGCACTGAAGCTTTCTTT.